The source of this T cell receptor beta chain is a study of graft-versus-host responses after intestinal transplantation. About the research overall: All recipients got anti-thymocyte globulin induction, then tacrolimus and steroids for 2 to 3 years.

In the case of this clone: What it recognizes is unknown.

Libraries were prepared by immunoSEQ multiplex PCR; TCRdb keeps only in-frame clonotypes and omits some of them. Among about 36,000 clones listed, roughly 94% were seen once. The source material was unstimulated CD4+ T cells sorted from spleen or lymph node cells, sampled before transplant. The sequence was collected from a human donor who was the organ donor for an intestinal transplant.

The CDR3 DNA is TGTGCCAGCAGCTCAATAGGGGACCTCTCCTACGAGCAGTACTTC. Protein product: CASSSIGDLSYEQYF. This chain links TRBV13 with TRBJ2-7; D may correspond to TRBD1 or TRBD2 (5 bases each). The CDR3 runs 15 residues. Trimming pared 4 bases from V and 0 bases from J, leaving 13 bases between. Germline V gene sequence: CDR1 PRHDT, CDR2 FYEKMQ (reference sequence).